These 9 T cell receptor beta chains were all obtained from the same sample, sequenced in a study of blood T cells in healthy people across ages. A second PCR of about 7 to 12 cycles used a sample-barcoded 5' primer and a J-beta primer mix. TCRdb analysed the 5' RACE reads with MiXCR anew, one entry per CDR3 protein. The repertoire holds approximately 1,000,000 distinct CDR3 sequences, with approximately 38% as singletons. Sequencing used blood. The source of these receptors is a man aged 18-30 years in good health.

The chain employs TRBV5-1 and TRBJ1-2, with D possibly TRBD1 on 6 matching bases. CDR3 length equals 13 residues. V was trimmed by 3 bases and J by 8 bases, leaving 14 bases between them. The germline CDR1 and CDR2 sequences are SGHRS and YFSETQ. The CDR3 DNA follows: TGCGCCAGCAGCTCGTCAGGGGTTGGGGGCTACACCTTC. Amino acids: CASSSSGVGGYTF.

The chain couples TRBV5-1 to TRBJ2-3; TRBD2 aligns across 7 bases. The V gene end was trimmed by 5 bases and the J gene end by 5 bases; junction bases not matched to a gene: 5. CDR1 is SGHRS, CDR2 YFSETQ, per germline. This CDR3 has 13 residues. CDR3 nucleotides: TGCGCCAGCAGGGGGACTACCCTAGATACGCAGTATTTT. Translation gives CASRGTTLDTQYF.

This clonotype was seen a few times. The chain carries TRBV28 and TRBJ2-3; the D gene could be TRBD1 or TRBD2 (5 bases each). The V end was cut by 2 bases, the J end by 3 bases, with 15 bases between. The CDR3 contains 16 residues. Germline CDR1 and CDR2: MDHEN and SYDVKM. The CDR3 protein is CASSLTGQGSTDTQYF. In DNA, the CDR3 is TGTGCCAGCAGTTTAACGGGGCAGGGAAGTACAGATACGCAGTATTTT.

V usage is TRBV10-3 and J usage is TRBJ2-1; D is undetermined. The CDR3 length is 12 residues. Trimming cost V 4 bases and J 8 bases, with 9 bases left between them. CDR1 and CDR2 (germline): ENHRY, SYGVKD. The CDR3 coding sequence is TGTGCCATCAGTGGTGGGCTCTATGAGCAGTTCTTC. Translating it yields CAISGGLYEQFF.

The chain uses TRBV27 and TRBJ2-3, with 14 bases that match TRBD2. CDR3 length: 15 amino acids. Trimming at V came to 6 bases and at J to 4 bases, leaving 3 bases not matched to a gene. In germline, CDR1 is MNHEY, CDR2 SMNVEV (reference sequence). The CDR3 region has the DNA TGTGCCAGCAGACTGGGACTAGCGGGAGCAGATACGCAGTATTTT. Amino acid sequence: CASRLGLAGADTQYF.

This sequence joins TRBV3-1 and TRBJ2-3; D unclear. V was clipped by 0 bases and J by 0 bases, with 10 bases between them. Germline V lookup: CDR1 LGHDT, CDR2 YNNKEL (reference sequence). CDR3 length: 16 residues. This CDR3 is CASSQDPSPSTDTQYF. In DNA form, the CDR3 reads TGTGCCAGCAGCCAAGATCCCAGTCCTAGCACAGATACGCAGTATTTT.

The chain recombines TRBV7-9 with TRBJ1-1; 10 nucleotides line up with TRBD1. V lost 4 bases, J lost 6 bases, and 8 bases stayed unmatched. Germline assignment: CDR1 SEHNR and CDR2 FQNEAQ (reference sequence). This CDR3 has 15 residues. CDR3 region: CASSSPGQGFPEAFF. Here the CDR3 DNA reads TGTGCCAGCAGCTCTCCGGGACAGGGGTTTCCTGAAGCTTTCTTT.

V gene TRBV12-3 or TRBV12-4 combines with J gene TRBJ2-1; D is unclear. The end of the DNA aligns better with TRBJ2-7, so the J call may be wrong. CDR3 length: 15 residues. CDR3 DNA: TGTGCCAGCAGTTTAGGCTTCAACTCCTACAATGAGCAGTACTTC. It yields the protein CASSLGFNSYNEQYF.

The chain couples TRBV12-3 or TRBV12-4 to TRBJ1-2, with D hard to call. The CDR3 has 14 residues. The V gene lost 0 bases and the J gene lost 9 bases, with 14 bases spanning the gap. CDR3 nucleotide sequence: TGTGCCAGCAGTTTAGCGGCGAGTCCAATTAGCTACACCTTC. It encodes CASSLAASPISYTF.